The source of this TCR beta chain is a study of blood T cell repertoires in COVID-19. In the authors' methods: Reference gene primers were amplified, and this amplification served to estimate nucleated cell counts. TCRdb's table, derived via immunoSEQ multiplex PCR, lists solely in-frame clones and lacks some. Clone size and the V and J calls come from that table; the DNA yielded D and trimming. The table includes approximately 160,000 clones, roughly nine tenths detected once. CDR3 length: 17 amino acids. The germline CDR1 and CDR2 sequences are LGHDT and YNNKEL (reference sequence). J lost 2 bases, V lost 1 base, and 7 bases had no gene match.

This TCR was recovered from a man in his fifties or sixties with active or convalescent COVID-19. The chain is built from TRBV3-1 (or the pseudogene TRBV3-2) and TRBJ2-3; 9 bases are a match to TRBD2. Sequencing input: peripheral blood. CDR3 region: CASSQGLASGATDTQYF. CDR3 bases: TGTGCCAGCAGCCAAGGATTGGCTAGCGGGGCCACAGATACGCAGTATTTT.